These 24 T cell receptor beta chains came from one sample sequenced in a study of T cells in Graves' hyperthyroidism and ophthalmopathy. Amplified TCR beta CDR3 regions came from RNA transcripts. In the first-round RT-PCR of the TCR CDR3, the HTBI primer set was used. TCRdb re-called the multiplex PCR reads with MiXCR, one entry per CDR3 protein. The profile covers over 300,000 distinct CDR3 sequences, with around 13% appearing a single time and 8% to 13% taken by the ten largest. Sequencing input: blood. The origin of the receptors is a woman in her sixties with Graves' hyperthyroidism.

V gene TRBV11-3 combines with J gene TRBJ2-3, with unresolved D. This CDR3 spans 12 amino acids. Trimming removed 4 bases from V and 4 bases from J, with 6 bases in between. Per the germline V gene, CDR1 is SGHNT and CDR2 is YENEEA. CDR3 sequence reads: CASSSVSDTQYF. The CDR3 DNA sequence: TGTGCCAGCAGCTCCGTTTCAGATACGCAGTATTTT.

This clonotype was seen many times. This sequence joins TRBV10-1 and TRBJ2-2, with TRBD2 identical over 12 bases. The J segment lost 1 base and the V segment lost 5 bases, leaving 8 bases of the junction unmatched. Germline CDR1 WNHNN, CDR2 SYGVQD (reference sequence). The CDR3 contains 18 residues. CDR3 coding DNA: TGCGCCAGCAGTAGCCCGACTAGCGGGAGCCTGAACACCGGGGAGCTGTTTTTT. As protein: CASSSPTSGSLNTGELFF.

Concerning this clonotype itself: The final CDR3 position lacks the conserved phenylalanine or tryptophan, pointing to a likely read error. The chain couples TRBV20-1 to TRBJ2-6, with TRBD1 matching over 7 bases. Trimming removed 5 bases from V and 0 bases from J; junction bases left unmatched: 10. There are 17 residues in the CDR3. In germline, CDR1 is DFQATT, CDR2 SNEGSKA (reference sequence). In nucleotides, the CDR3 is TGCAGTGCTGCCCGGGACAGCGAAACCTCTGGGGCCAACGTCCTGACTTCC. It yields the protein CSAARDSETSGANVLTS.

This clonotype was recorded many times. The J gene is TRBJ2-5, the V gene TRBV12-3 or TRBV12-4; D is perhaps TRBD2 (6 bases). There are 15 residues in the CDR3. Trimming took off 8 bases at V and 4 bases at J, with 20 bases between the two ends. CDR3 sequence (DNA): TGTGCCAGCCGGGTAGGAACGGAGGGAGGAGAGACCCAGTACTTC. It encodes CASRVGTEGGETQYF.

Concerning this clonotype: A read error may be the cause here, since a much bigger clone is one base away. The chain links TRBV24-1 to TRBJ2-7; D gene unclear. Judging by the DNA end, TRBJ2-1 fits better; the J call may be wrong. The germline CDR1 and CDR2 sequences are KGHDR and SFDVKD. The CDR3 covers 14 residues. CDR3 amino acids: CATSDPGSSYEQFF. Here the CDR3 DNA reads TGTGCCACCAGTGATCCCGGAAGCTCCTACGAGCAGTTCTTC.

In its sample, this clonotype was seen many times. The gene calls are TRBV18 and TRBJ2-3; TRBD2 might be the D (6 bases). CDR3 length: 18 residues. Germline CDR1 KGHSH, CDR2 LQKENI. V lost 0 bases, J lost 3 bases, and 19 bases lay in between. The CDR3 region is CASSPPSGGIRGTDTQYF. CDR3 bases: TGTGCCAGCTCACCACCTTCGGGCGGGATACGCGGGACAGATACGCAGTATTTT.

There are a few counts of this clonotype. This chain joins TRBV29-1 and TRBJ2-3; D ambiguous. The germline gives CDR1 SQVTM, CDR2 ANQGSEA. The CDR3 is 14 amino acids. V lost 5 bases, J lost 0 bases, and 12 bases lay in between. The CDR3, as DNA: TGCAGCGTTCAGTCGGACGGAAGCACAGATACGCAGTATTTT. Its translation: CSVQSDGSTDTQYF.

In its sample, this clonotype was seen many times. This chain joins TRBV12-5 and TRBJ2-7, with 9 bases matching TRBD2. In germline, CDR1 is LGHNT, CDR2 FRNRAP. V lost 3 bases to trimming and J lost 1 base; unmatched junction nucleotides: 7. The CDR3 has 16 residues. Written as DNA, the CDR3 is TGTGCTAGTGGTTTTAGCAGTAGCGGGAGTTCCTACGAGCAGTACTTC. Protein product: CASGFSSSGSSYEQYF.

This chain connects TRBV7-6 to TRBJ2-1; 7 bases agree with TRBD2. V was pared by 2 bases and J by 0 bases, with 10 bases of the junction left unmatched. This CDR3 has 18 residues. Per the germline V gene, CDR1 is SGHVS and CDR2 is FNYEAQ. The DNA for the CDR3 is TGTGCCAGCAGCTTAAGCCCTAGCGGATGGAGCTCCTACAATGAGCAGTTCTTC. It yields the protein CASSLSPSGWSSYNEQFF.

The chain recombines TRBV20-1 with TRBJ1-5; no firm D call. CDR3 length: 14 amino acids. Trimming took off 5 bases at V and 0 bases at J, with 11 bases between the two ends. From germline, CDR1 is DFQATT and CDR2 SNEGSKA (reference sequence). In nucleotides, the CDR3 is TGCAGTGCTGTGCCGATAAATAGCAATCAGCCCCAGCATTTT. Translation: CSAVPINSNQPQHF.

This clonotype was seen many times. This chain connects TRBV11-3 to TRBJ2-3, with D perhaps TRBD2 (5 bases). This CDR3 contains 17 residues. Trimming left V 1 base short and J 2 bases short, with 16 bases between. CDR1 and CDR2 (germline): SGHNT, YENEEA. The CDR3 sequence is CASSLGVSAKTTDTQYF. The CDR3 coding sequence is TGTGCCAGCAGCTTAGGAGTTAGCGCCAAGACCACAGATACGCAGTATTTT.

Many counts were recorded for this clonotype. J is TRBJ2-1 and V is TRBV5-1; 7 bases match TRBD1. The CDR3 covers 12 residues. Per germline, CDR1 SGHRS and CDR2 YFSETQ. V lost 0 bases to trimming and J lost 12 bases; unmatched junction nucleotides: 3. As DNA, the CDR3 is TGCGCCAGCAGCTTGGACAGGGGCCGGCAGTTCTTC. It codes for CASSLDRGRQFF.

The rearrangement links TRBV10-3 to TRBJ2-1; 7 bases map to TRBD1. V was pared by 10 bases and J by 5 bases, with 11 bases of the junction left unmatched. Germline V gene lookup returns CDR1 ENHRY and CDR2 SYGVKD. This CDR3 region has 14 residues. The CDR3 sequence: CATLSLQGDNEQFF. The DNA for the CDR3 is TGTGCCACCTTGAGCTTGCAGGGGGACAATGAGCAGTTCTTC.

This clonotype was seen repeatedly, ten times or more. The V gene is TRBV15, the J gene TRBJ1-5; D uncertain. V lost 0 bases, J lost 0 bases, and 6 bases lay in between. Germline V gene sequence: CDR1 LNHNV, CDR2 YYDKDF (reference sequence). The CDR3 totals 15 residues. In DNA, the CDR3 is TGTGCCACCAGCAGAGATGGCAGTAGCAATCAGCCCCAGCATTTT. Its translation is CATSRDGSSNQPQHF.

The chain is built from TRBV10-3 and TRBJ1-1; D may be TRBD1 (6 bases). The CDR3 is 15 amino acids. V lost 5 bases, J lost 4 bases, and 17 bases lay in between. CDR1 is ENHRY and CDR2 is SYGVKD in the germline V gene. CDR3 amino acids: CAISTYRELGTEAFF. DNA for the CDR3: TGTGCCATCAGTACCTACAGGGAACTGGGCACTGAAGCTTTCTTT.

This chain links TRBV7-2 with TRBJ1-4; 11 bases agree with TRBD1. Germline CDR1 SGHTA, CDR2 FQGNSA. J gave up 8 bases and V 5 bases, and 4 bases lay outside the gene matches. The CDR3 is made up of 14 amino acids. CDR3 sequence (DNA): TGTGCCAGCAGCGCGGACAGGGGGCGCGAAAAACTGTTTTTT. Translating it yields CASSADRGREKLFF.

The rearrangement links TRBV5-6 to TRBJ2-2; possibly TRBD1 for D (6 bases). This CDR3 region has 14 residues. CDR1 is SGHDT, CDR2 YYEEEE, per germline. Trimming removed 3 bases from V and 7 bases from J, with 13 bases in between. The CDR3 loop is CASSSIDRHGELFF. The CDR3 region has the DNA TGTGCCAGCAGCTCAATCGACAGGCACGGGGAGCTGTTTTTT.

This chain links TRBV4-1 with TRBJ1-1; D is uncertain. Trimming pared 3 bases from V and 2 bases from J, leaving 10 bases between. Germline loops: CDR1 MGHRA, CDR2 YSYEKL. The CDR3 runs to 14 residues. The CDR3 nucleotides read TGCGCCAGCAGCCATCTCCGGTACAACACTGAAGCTTTCTTT. Amino acids: CASSHLRYNTEAFF.

This rearrangement joins TRBV4-1 to TRBJ2-1, with TRBD2 identical over 13 bases. Germline V gives CDR1 MGHRA, CDR2 YSYEKL. Losses at the gene ends were 1 base for V and 4 bases for J; bases not matched to a gene: 7. The CDR3 loop spans 18 amino acids. CDR3 DNA: TGCGCCAGCAGCCAAGCTCCCGGACTAGCGGGAGATTACAATGAGCAGTTCTTC. As protein: CASSQAPGLAGDYNEQFF.

This clonotype was counted at least ten times. This chain connects TRBV5-1 to TRBJ1-1, with 9 bases that match TRBD1. Germline CDR1 SGHRS, CDR2 YFSETQ. V lost 4 bases, J lost 1 base, and 8 bases stayed unmatched. The CDR3 loop spans 16 amino acids. In DNA form, the CDR3 reads TGCGCCAGCAGCCTAACAGGGGGCGGTGGGAACACTGAAGCTTTCTTT. It encodes CASSLTGGGGNTEAFF.

This clonotype was observed a handful of times. The CDR3 nucleotides read TGTGCCAGCAGTCAGTGGCCGACACACTATAATTCACCCCTCCACTTT. Its protein product is CASSQWPTHYNSPLHF. The chain joins TRBV28 to TRBJ1-6, with D uncertain. CDR3 length: 16 residues. Germline values: CDR1 MDHEN, CDR2 SYDVKM. V lost 5 bases to trimming and J lost 3 bases, with 14 bases between them.

This clonotype has more than one count but fewer than ten. A much larger clone differs from this one at a single base, so this may be a read error. The V call is TRBV5-1, the J call TRBJ1-1, with no clear D. The germline CDR1 and CDR2 sequences are SGHRS and YFSETQ. This CDR3 is built from 13 residues. Trimming removed 7 bases at V and 3 bases at J, with 13 bases between. CDR3 bases: TGCGCCAGCGGGTCACAGTCCTACACTGAAGCTTTCTTT. Translated: CASGSQSYTEAFF.

The CDR3 DNA follows: TGTGCCAGCAGTTTGGGACAGCTAAATTCACCCCTCCACTTT. It specifies CASSLGQLNSPLHF. The rearrangement links TRBV12-3 or TRBV12-4 to TRBJ1-6; 7 bases agree with TRBD1. V gave up 3 bases and J gave up 7 bases; unmatched junction bases: 3. CDR3 size: 14 residues.

This clonotype was recorded at least ten times. The chain carries TRBV6-1 and TRBJ2-6; no definite D call. Trimming pared 3 bases from V and 7 bases from J, leaving 19 bases between. The CDR3 covers 17 residues. Looked up from germline, CDR1 is MNHNS and CDR2 is SASEGT. The CDR3 nucleotides are TGTGCCAGCAGTGATAGGACCCGTACGTTGGTAGCCAACGTCCTGACTTTC. This codes for CASSDRTRTLVANVLTF.